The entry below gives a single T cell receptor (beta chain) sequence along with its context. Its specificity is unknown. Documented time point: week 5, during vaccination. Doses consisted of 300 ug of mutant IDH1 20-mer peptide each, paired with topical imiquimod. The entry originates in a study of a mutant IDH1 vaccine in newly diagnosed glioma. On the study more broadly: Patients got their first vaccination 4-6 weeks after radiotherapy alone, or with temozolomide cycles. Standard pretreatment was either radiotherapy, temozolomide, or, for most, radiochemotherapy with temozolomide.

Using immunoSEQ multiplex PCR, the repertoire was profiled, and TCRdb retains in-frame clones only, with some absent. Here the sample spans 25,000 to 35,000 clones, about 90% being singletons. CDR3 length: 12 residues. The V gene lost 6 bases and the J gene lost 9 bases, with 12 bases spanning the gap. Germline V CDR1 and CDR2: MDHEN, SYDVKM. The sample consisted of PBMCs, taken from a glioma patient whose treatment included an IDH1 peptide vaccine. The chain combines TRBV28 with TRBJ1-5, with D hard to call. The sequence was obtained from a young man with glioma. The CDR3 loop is CASRLGSGPQHF. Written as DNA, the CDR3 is TGTGCCAGCAGATTGGGGAGTGGGCCCCAGCATTTT.